This record looks at one T cell receptor (beta chain) sequence and its context. The antigen is unknown. A much larger clone differs by one base, so this may be a read error. Regions amplified from RNA transcripts were the TCR beta CDR3 regions. HTBI primers were used for first-round RT-PCR of the TCR CDR3. TCRdb analysed the multiplex PCR reads with MiXCR anew, one entry per CDR3 protein. The sample lists fewer than 600,000 distinct CDR3 sequences; approximately 15% were seen once. This sample was included in a study of T cells in Graves' hyperthyroidism and ophthalmopathy. The hyperthyroidism patients had all been newly diagnosed, and their disease duration was under 2 months. Their ages ranged from 18 to 65 years. Per the germline V gene, CDR1 is SGHTA and CDR2 is FQGTGA. The CDR3 is 16 amino acids. Study outcomes and limitations: Ophthalmopathy onset followed model prediction by a median roughly 6.5 months.

This rearrangement joins TRBV7-3 to TRBJ2-1, with TRBD2 as a possible D gene (6 bases). This clonotype was obtained from a woman aged 18-30 years with Graves' hyperthyroidism. Specimen: blood. The CDR3 here is CASSPVAGIAGNEQFF. The DNA of the CDR3 is TGCGCCAGCAGCCCGGTCGCGGGAATAGCAGGCAATGAGCAGTTCTTC.